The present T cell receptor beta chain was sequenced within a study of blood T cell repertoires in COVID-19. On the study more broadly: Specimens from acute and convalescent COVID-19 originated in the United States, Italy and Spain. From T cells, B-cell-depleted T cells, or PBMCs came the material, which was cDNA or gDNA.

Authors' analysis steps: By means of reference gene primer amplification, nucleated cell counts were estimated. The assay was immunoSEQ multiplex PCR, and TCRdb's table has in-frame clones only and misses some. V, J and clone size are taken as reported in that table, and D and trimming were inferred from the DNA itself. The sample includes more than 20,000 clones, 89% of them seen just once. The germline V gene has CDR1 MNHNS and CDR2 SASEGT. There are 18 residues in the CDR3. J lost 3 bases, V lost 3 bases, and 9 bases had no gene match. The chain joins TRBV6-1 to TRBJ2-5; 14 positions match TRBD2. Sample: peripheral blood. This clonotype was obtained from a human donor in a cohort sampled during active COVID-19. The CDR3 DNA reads TGTGCCAGCAGTGATAGAATTCCGGGACTAGCGGGAGAAGAGACCCAGTACTTC. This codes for CASSDRIPGLAGEETQYF.